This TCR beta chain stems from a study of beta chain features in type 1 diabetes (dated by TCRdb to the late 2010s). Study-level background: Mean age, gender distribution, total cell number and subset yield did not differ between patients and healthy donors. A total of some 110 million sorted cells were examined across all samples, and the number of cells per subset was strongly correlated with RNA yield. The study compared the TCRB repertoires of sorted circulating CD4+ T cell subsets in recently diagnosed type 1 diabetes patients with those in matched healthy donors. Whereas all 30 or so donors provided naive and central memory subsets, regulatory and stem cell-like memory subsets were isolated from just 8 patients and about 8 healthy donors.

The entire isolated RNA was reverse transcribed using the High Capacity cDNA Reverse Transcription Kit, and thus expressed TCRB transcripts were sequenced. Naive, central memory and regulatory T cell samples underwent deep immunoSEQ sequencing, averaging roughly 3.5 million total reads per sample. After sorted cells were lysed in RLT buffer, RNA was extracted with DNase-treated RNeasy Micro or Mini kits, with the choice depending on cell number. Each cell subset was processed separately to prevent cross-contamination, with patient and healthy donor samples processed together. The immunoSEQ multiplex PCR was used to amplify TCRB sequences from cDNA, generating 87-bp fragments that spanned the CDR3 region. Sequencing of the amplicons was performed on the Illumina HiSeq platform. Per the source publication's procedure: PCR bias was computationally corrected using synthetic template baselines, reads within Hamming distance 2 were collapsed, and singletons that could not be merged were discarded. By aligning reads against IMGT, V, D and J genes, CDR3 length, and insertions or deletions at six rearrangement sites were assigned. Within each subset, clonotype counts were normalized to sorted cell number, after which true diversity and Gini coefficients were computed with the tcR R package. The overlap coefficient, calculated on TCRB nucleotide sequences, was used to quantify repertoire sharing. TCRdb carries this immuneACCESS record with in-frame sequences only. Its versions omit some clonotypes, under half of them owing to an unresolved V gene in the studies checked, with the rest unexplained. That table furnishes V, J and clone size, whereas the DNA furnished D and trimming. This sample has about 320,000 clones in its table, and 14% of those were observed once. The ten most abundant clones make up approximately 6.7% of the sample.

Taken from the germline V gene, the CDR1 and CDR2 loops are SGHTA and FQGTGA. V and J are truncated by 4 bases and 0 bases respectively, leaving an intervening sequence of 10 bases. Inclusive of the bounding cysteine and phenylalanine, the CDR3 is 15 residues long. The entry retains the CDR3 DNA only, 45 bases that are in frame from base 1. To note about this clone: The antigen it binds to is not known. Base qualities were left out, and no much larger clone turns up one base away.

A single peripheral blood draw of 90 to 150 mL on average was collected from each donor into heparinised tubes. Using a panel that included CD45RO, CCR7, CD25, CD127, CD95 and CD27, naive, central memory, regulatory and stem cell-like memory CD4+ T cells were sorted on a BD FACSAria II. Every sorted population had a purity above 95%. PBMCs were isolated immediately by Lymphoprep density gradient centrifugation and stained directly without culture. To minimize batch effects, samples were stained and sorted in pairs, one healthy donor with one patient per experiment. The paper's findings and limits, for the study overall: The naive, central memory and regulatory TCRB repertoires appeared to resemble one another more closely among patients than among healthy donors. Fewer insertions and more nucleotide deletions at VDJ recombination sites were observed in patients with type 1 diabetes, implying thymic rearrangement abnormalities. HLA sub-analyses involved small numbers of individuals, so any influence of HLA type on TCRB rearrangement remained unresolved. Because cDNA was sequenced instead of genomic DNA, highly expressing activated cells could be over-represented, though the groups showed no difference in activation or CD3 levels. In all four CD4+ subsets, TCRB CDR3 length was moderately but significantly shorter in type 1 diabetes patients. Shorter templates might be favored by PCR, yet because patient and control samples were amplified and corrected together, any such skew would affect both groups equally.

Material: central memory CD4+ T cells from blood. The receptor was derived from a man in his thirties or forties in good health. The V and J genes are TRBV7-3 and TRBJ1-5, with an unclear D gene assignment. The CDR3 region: CASSSSGCSNQPQHF. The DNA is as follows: TGTGCCAGCAGCTCATCGGGCTGTAGCAATCAGCCCCAGCATTTT.